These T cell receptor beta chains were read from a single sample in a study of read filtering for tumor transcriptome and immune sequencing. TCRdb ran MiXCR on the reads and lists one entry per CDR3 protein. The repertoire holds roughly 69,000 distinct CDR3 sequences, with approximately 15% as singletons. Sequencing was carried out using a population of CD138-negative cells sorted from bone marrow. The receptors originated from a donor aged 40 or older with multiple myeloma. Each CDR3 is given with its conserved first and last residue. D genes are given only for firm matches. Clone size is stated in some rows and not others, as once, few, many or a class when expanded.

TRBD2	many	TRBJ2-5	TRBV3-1	CASSQDLLAGGGGFQETQYF	TGTGCCAGCAGCCAAGATCTACTAGCGGGAGGGGGGGGGTTCCAAGAGACCCAGTACTTC
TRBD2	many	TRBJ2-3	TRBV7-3	CASSLSISSGMADTQYF	TGTGCCAGCAGCTTAAGTATATCTAGCGGGATGGCAGATACGCAGTATTTT
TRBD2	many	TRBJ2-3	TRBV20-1	CSAPPTSAGLDTQYF	TGCAGTGCTCCCCCTACTAGCGCGGGCTTAGATACGCAGTATTTT
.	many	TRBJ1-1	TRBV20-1	CSAPDRNMNTEAFF	TGCAGTGCCCCAGACAGAAACATGAACACTGAAGCTTTCTTT
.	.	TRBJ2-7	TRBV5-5	CASSFADSYEQYF	TGTGCCAGCAGCTTCGCAGACTCCTACGAGCAGTACTTC
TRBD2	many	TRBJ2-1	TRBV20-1	CSARLAGVFEQFF	TGCAGTGCCCGACTAGCGGGAGTGTTTGAGCAGTTCTTC
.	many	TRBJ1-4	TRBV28	CASSLREKLFF	TGTGCCAGCAGTTTGCGGGAAAAACTGTTTTTT
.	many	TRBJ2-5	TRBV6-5	CATQGKETQYF	TGTGCCACCCAGGGAAAAGAGACCCAGTACTTC
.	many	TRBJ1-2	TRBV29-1	CSVEENYGYTF	TGCAGCGTTGAAGAGAACTATGGCTACACCTTC
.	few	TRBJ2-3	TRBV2	CASSEQSTDTQYF	TGTGCCAGCAGTGAACAGTCCACAGATACGCAGTATTTT
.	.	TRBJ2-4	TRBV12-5	CASKDVSINIQYF	TGTGCTAGCAAGGACGTGTCTATAAACATTCAGTACTTC
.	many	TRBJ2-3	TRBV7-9	CASTSGGRTDTQYF	TGTGCCAGCACAAGTGGAGGTCGGACAGATACGCAGTATTTT
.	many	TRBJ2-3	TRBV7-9	CASSLAGSTDTQYF	TGTGCCAGCAGCTTAGCGGGAAGCACAGATACGCAGTATTTT
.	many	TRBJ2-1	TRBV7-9	CASSGPGIDYNEQFF	TGTGCCAGCAGCGGCCCGGGAATCGACTACAATGAGCAGTTCTTC
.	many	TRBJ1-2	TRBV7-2	CASSSYRLGDGYTF	TGTGCCAGCAGCTCCTACAGGCTGGGGGATGGCTACACCTTC
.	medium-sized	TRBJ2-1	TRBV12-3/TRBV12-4	CASSSIRQSEQFF	TGTGCCAGCAGTAGCATCCGACAGAGTGAGCAGTTCTTC
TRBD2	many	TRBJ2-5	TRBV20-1	CSAVGTSGSETQYF	TGCAGTGCCGTCGGGACTAGCGGGAGCGAGACCCAGTACTTC
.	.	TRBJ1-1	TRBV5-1	CASRIQGGNTEAFF	TGCGCCAGCAGAATACAGGGAGGGAACACTGAAGCTTTCTTT
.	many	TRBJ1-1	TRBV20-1	CSALGEGTEAFF	TGCAGTGCTTTGGGGGAGGGCACTGAAGCTTTCTTT
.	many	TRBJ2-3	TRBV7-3	CASSFQGFTDTQYF	TGTGCCAGCAGCTTCCAGGGGTTCACAGATACGCAGTATTTT
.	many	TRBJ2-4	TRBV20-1	CSAITGPNIQYF	TGCAGTGCTATCACAGGGCCAAACATTCAGTACTTC
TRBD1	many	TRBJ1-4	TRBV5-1	CASSEFDRGEEKLFF	TGCGCCAGCAGTGAGTTCGACAGGGGTGAAGAAAAACTGTTTTTT
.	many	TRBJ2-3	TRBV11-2	CASSFGLNRDFFTDTQYF	TGTGCCAGCAGCTTCGGGTTAAACCGGGACTTCTTCACAGATACGCAGTATTTT
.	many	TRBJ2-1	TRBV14	CASSRKGLSYNKQFF	TGTGCCAGCAGCCGTAAGGGGCTCTCCTACAATAAGCAGTTCTTC
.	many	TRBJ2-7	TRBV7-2	CASRTDRYSSYEQYF	TGTGCCAGCAGGACAGACAGGTACAGCTCCTACGAGCAGTACTTC
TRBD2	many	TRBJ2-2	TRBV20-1	CSAIGRENPNTGELFF	TGCAGTGCTATCGGGAGGGAAAACCCGAACACCGGGGAGCTGTTTTTT
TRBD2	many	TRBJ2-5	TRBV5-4	CASSFLAGGGETQYF	TGTGCCAGCAGCTTCCTAGCGGGAGGTGGGGAGACCCAGTACTTC
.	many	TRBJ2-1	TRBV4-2	CASSQGQGNEQFF	TGTGCCAGCAGCCAAGGCCAGGGAAATGAGCAGTTCTTC
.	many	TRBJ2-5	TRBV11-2	CASSLDRETQYF	TGTGCCAGCAGCTTGGACAGAGAGACCCAGTACTTC
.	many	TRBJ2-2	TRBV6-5	CASSPIPGVGELFF	TGTGCCAGCAGCCCGATACCAGGGGTCGGGGAGCTGTTTTTT
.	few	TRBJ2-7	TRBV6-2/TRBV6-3	CASSLQGGFYEQYF	TGTGCCAGCAGTCTCCAAGGGGGATTCTACGAGCAGTACTTC
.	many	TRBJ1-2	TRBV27	CASSFRQGNGYTF	TGTGCCAGCAGTTTCCGGCAGGGGAATGGCTACACCTTC
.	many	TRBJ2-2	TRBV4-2	CASSQIGTGELFF	TGTGCCAGCAGCCAAATAGGGACCGGGGAGCTGTTTTTT
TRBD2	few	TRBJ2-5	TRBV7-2	CASSLDLAGAQYF	TGTGCCAGCAGCTTAGATTTGGCGGGGGCCCAGTACTTC
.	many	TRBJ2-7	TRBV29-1	CSVAGPYEQYF	TGCAGCGTGGCCGGGCCCTACGAACAGTACTTC
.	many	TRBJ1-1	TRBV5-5	CASSLYRKTNTEAFF	TGTGCCAGCAGCTTGTACCGGAAGACTAACACTGAAGCTTTCTTT
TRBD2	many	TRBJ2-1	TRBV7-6	CASSLNSGRRNEQFF	TGTGCCAGCAGCTTAAACTCCGGGAGGCGGAATGAGCAGTTCTTC
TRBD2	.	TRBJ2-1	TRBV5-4	CTSSDPPGLATNNERFF	TGTACCAGCAGCGACCCACCGGGACTAGCGACTAACAATGAGCGGTTCTTC
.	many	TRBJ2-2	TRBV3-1	CASSQDWGERAGELFF	TGTGCCAGCAGCCAAGATTGGGGGGAAAGGGCCGGGGAGCTGTTTTTT
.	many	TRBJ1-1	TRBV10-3	CAINEGPNPGLNTEAFF	TGTGCCATCAACGAGGGGCCCAATCCGGGCCTCAACACTGAAGCTTTCTTT
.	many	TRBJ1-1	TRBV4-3	CASSQVGPQGMYTEAFF	TGCGCCAGCAGCCAAGTGGGCCCTCAGGGGATGTACACTGAAGCTTTCTTT
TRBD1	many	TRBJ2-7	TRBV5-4	CASGTGTGHFEQYF	TGTGCCAGTGGAACCGGGACAGGGCACTTCGAGCAGTACTTC
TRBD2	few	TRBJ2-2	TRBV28	CASRPSGKNTGELLF	TGTGCCAGCAGGCCGAGCGGGAAAAACACCGGGGAGCTGTTATTT
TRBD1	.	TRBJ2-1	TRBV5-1	CASIRGTGADEQFF	TGCGCCAGCATCCGGGGGACAGGAGCTGATGAGCAGTTCTTC
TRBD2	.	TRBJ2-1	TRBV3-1	CASSWTSGSYNEQFF	TGTGCCAGCAGCTGGACTAGCGGATCCTACAATGAGCAGTTCTTC
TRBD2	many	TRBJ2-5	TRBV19	CASSPTGLVQETQYF	TGTGCCAGTAGTCCAACGGGACTAGTCCAAGAGACCCAGTACTTC